This paragraph covers one T cell receptor (beta chain) sequence. What it recognizes is unknown. This specimen comes from a study of PD-1 blockade in classical Hodgkin lymphoma. Time point noted: cycle 4 day 1 (C4D1), after less than 7 weeks of nivolumab. Each of the patients experienced relapse following autologous stem cell transplantation, and their brentuximab vedotin exposure differed. Profiled with immunoSEQ multiplex PCR; TCRdb holds only in-frame clones, not every one. This repertoire shows approximately 20,000 clones, over 65% found once; its top ten account for 15% to 20%. General observations from the study: Patients with a complete response exhibited baseline diversity comparable to newly diagnosed patients. Later analyses included only patients treated at least 1 year post-ASCT. By C4D1 there was a significant rise in CD4+ TCR diversity but not in CD8+ TCR diversity. Causes of the repertoire differences remain undefined, possibly disease activity or prior therapy.

The sequence was obtained from a human donor with classical Hodgkin lymphoma. Sequences were derived from peripheral blood mononuclear cells (PBMCs), sampled before the fourth cycle of nivolumab.

CDR3 amino acids: CASSLDPSSGFPNQETQYF. DNA of the CDR3: TGCGCCAGCAGCTTGGATCCTTCCTCAGGGTTCCCCAACCAAGAGACCCAGTACTTC. V gene TRBV5-1 combines with J gene TRBJ2-5; a weak D match, TRBD1 (5 bases). This CDR3 spans 19 amino acids. Germline CDR1 reads SGHRS; CDR2 reads YFSETQ. The V end was cut by 0 bases, the J end by 0 bases, with 21 bases between. The whole variable domain, remainder taken from reference TRBV5-1 and TRBJ2-5, is KAGVTQTPRYLIKTRGQQVTLSCSPISGHRSVSWYQQTPGQGLQFLFEYFSETQRNKGNFPGRFSGRQFSNSRSEMNVSTLELGDSALYLCASSLDPSSGFPNQETQYFGPGTRLLVL.